The 2 T cell receptor beta chains presented below share a single source sample, sequenced in a study of blood T cell repertoires in COVID-19. The assay was immunoSEQ multiplex PCR, and TCRdb's table has in-frame clones only and misses some. The table has about 230,000 clones, approximately 80% seen once. The sample comprised peripheral blood. The receptors were gathered from a man aged 35 to 55 with acute or convalescent COVID-19.

This chain joins TRBV28 and TRBJ1-5, with unresolved D. The CDR3 is 16 residues long. Trimming took off 2 bases at V and 6 bases at J, with 17 bases between the two ends. CDR1 MDHEN and CDR2 SYDVKM come from the germline V gene. The CDR3 sequence: CASSLTVRAGIQPQHF. CDR3 in DNA: TGTGCCAGCAGTTTAACAGTCAGAGCCGGCATTCAGCCCCAGCATTTT.

The rearrangement joins TRBV6-5 to TRBJ1-2; maybe TRBD1 (6 bases). Trimming left V 8 bases short and J 1 base short, with 11 bases between. The germline gives CDR1 MNHEY, CDR2 SVGAGI. The CDR3 length is 13 residues. In DNA form, the CDR3 reads TGTGCCAGCTTCAACAGGGATAACTATGGCTACACCTTC. As protein: CASFNRDNYGYTF.